This T cell receptor (beta chain) was recorded in a study of shared clonotypes between healthy human individuals. Whole-study context: Plates per donor: three CD4 naive, three CD4 memory, two CD8 naive, one CD8 memory. Findings and limits, study-wide: Tissue TCR repertoires likely differ from these blood-only repertoires.

Execution of the assay was at deep level. Authors' analysis steps: Filtering was not the same, since immunoSEQ gave junction-only sequences without quality scores. Some clones are missing from TCRdb's copy, which holds only in-frame ones; the method was immunoSEQ multiplex PCR. The V and J calls and clone size were taken over from that table, and D and trimming were inferred from the DNA. The repertoire consists of 550,000 to 650,000 clones, with about 96% occurring once and the leading ten covering about 0.12%. Terminally differentiated effector memory CD45RA+ cells were excluded by CCR7 positive selection of CD45RO-negative cells. V gave up 6 bases and J gave up 3 bases, with 5 bases separating them. Germline V lookup: CDR1 SQVTM, CDR2 ANQGSEA. The CDR3 consists of 10 residues. This clone turned up a few times. Its antigen is not known.

J is TRBJ1-1 and V is TRBV29-1; D not certain. Sequencing was carried out using naive CD8+ T cells sorted from blood. The TCR was taken from a woman aged 25-40 years in good health. The CDR3 protein is CSVWDTEAFF. CDR3 coding DNA: TGCAGCGTATGGGACACTGAAGCTTTCTTT.